The 25 T cell receptor beta chains below all came from one sample that was sequenced in a study of T cells in Graves' hyperthyroidism and ophthalmopathy (dated by TCRdb to between 2018 and 2020). Library generation was performed with multiplex PCR. Sequenced on an Illumina HiSeq 2000. Amplification of TCR beta CDR3 regions was carried out from RNA transcripts. The first round of RT-PCR for the TCR CDR3 was performed with the HTBI primer set and the Qiagen OneStep RT-PCR kit. TCRdb reworked the public reads: Q25 trimming with fastp, MiXCR clone assembly, productive beta chains retained. Every distinct CDR3 protein forms one entry, paired with its most common genes and DNA. The sample table holds 350,000 to 450,000 distinct CDR3 sequences, of which about 18% were seen once. Around a third of the sample lies in the top ten. Sequenced: blood. The receptors shown here come from a woman aged 25 to 45 with Graves' hyperthyroidism that later progressed to Graves' ophthalmopathy.

On this clonotype: The junction does not match germline at one end; this may be a read error. This chain links TRBV20-1 with TRBJ2-1, with 11 bases identical to TRBD2. The CDR3 totals 14 residues. The germline CDR1 and CDR2 sequences are DFQATT and SNEGSKA (reference sequence). CDR3 region: CSVKTSGNLYELFF. For the CDR3, the DNA is TGCAGTGTAAAGACTAGCGGGAATCTGTATGAGCTGTTCTTC.

J is TRBJ2-7 and V is TRBV20-1; 8 bases are a match to TRBD1. This CDR3 has 16 residues. CDR1 DFQATT and CDR2 SNEGSKA come from the germline V gene (reference sequence). V lost 0 bases and J lost 1; bases outside the gene matches: 8. The CDR3: CSARDFWTGSSYEQYF. CDR3 sequence (DNA): TGCAGTGCTAGAGATTTTTGGACAGGGAGTTCCTACGAGCAGTACTTC.

The chain has TRBV3-1 and TRBJ2-2; 8 positions match TRBD1. The V and J ends lost 0 bases and 5 bases, in that order; junction bases with no gene match: 8. The CDR3 totals 17 residues. Germline V CDR1 and CDR2: LGHDT, YNNKEL (reference sequence). The CDR3, as DNA: TGTGCCAGCAGCCAAGATGGACAGGGCGAGCGAACCGGGGAGCTGTTTTTT. This gives the protein CASSQDGQGERTGELFF.

In this sample, this clonotype turned up a few times. The chain carries TRBV4-1 and TRBJ1-6; TRBD1 aligns across 7 bases. This CDR3 comprises 16 residues. Germline V gene lookup returns CDR1 MGHRA and CDR2 YSYEKL. Trimming at V came to 1 base and at J to 7 bases, leaving 7 bases not matched to a gene. This CDR3 reads CASSQVLHRGNSPLHF. The CDR3 nucleotides are TGCGCCAGCAGCCAAGTCCTCCACAGGGGAAATTCACCCCTCCACTTT.

The rearrangement links TRBV30 to TRBJ2-7, with a weak D call TRBD1 (6 bases). CDR3 length: 12 amino acids. From germline, CDR1 is GTSNPN and CDR2 SVGIG (reference sequence). Trimming took 3 bases from V and 5 from J, leaving 11 bases between them. The CDR3 is CAWRGGTHEQYF. The CDR3, as DNA: TGTGCCTGGAGAGGGGGAACCCACGAGCAGTACTTC. Together with reference TRBV30 and TRBJ2-7, the CDR3 gives the full variable domain: SQTIHQWPATLVQPVGSPLSLECTVEGTSNPNLYWYRQAAGRGLQLLFYSVGIGQISSEVPQNLSASRPQDRQFILSSKKLLLSDSGFYLCAWRGGTHEQYFGPGTRLTVT.

This clonotype showed up many times. The chain has TRBV6-1 and TRBJ2-7; weak D call: TRBD1 (6 bases). The CDR3 is 13 residues long. Per germline, CDR1 MNHNS and CDR2 SASEGT. The V end was cut by 5 bases, the J end by 4 bases, with 12 bases between. The CDR3 region has the DNA TGTGCCAGCAGTCCCGGGACAACGTACGAGCAGTACTTC. Translating it yields CASSPGTTYEQYF.

The chain joins TRBV7-8 to TRBJ2-7; TRBD2 agrees at 12 bases. V lost 6 bases and J lost 6; bases outside the gene matches: 3. Germline assignment: CDR1 SGHVS and CDR2 FQNEAQ. This CDR3 contains 13 residues. This CDR3 is CASRLAGGVEQYF. For the CDR3, the DNA is TGTGCCAGCAGGCTAGCGGGAGGGGTCGAGCAGTACTTC.

This clonotype was found many times. The chain links TRBV7-9 to TRBJ2-3, with 8 positions matching TRBD1. The V segment lost 0 bases and the J segment 6 bases; nucleotides outside the gene matches: 8. There are 16 residues in the CDR3. Germline assignment: CDR1 SEHNR and CDR2 FQNEAQ (reference sequence). The CDR3 loop reads CASSLAGQGVKDTQYF. In DNA form, the CDR3 reads TGTGCCAGCAGCTTAGCCGGACAGGGAGTAAAGGATACGCAGTATTTT.

This chain uses TRBV12-3 or TRBV12-4 with TRBJ1-1; D possibly corresponds to TRBD1 (5 bases). This CDR3 spans 14 amino acids. V lost 7 bases to trimming and J lost 7 bases, with 19 bases between them. CDR3 region: CASIAFGGVNEAFF. The CDR3 nucleotides read TGTGCCAGCATAGCGTTCGGGGGAGTAAATGAAGCTTTCTTT.

The genes are TRBV9 and TRBJ2-1; 7 nucleotides line up with TRBD2. V was clipped by 3 bases and J by 4 bases; unmatched bases: 4. The CDR3 spans 14 residues. CDR1 and CDR2 from the germline V gene are SGDLS and YYNGEE. CDR3 sequence (DNA): TGTGCCAGCAGCGGCGGGAGTCTGTACAATGAGCAGTTCTTC. This encodes CASSGGSLYNEQFF.

The count of this clonotype is one. This may be a read error: a much more frequent sequence differs by one nucleotide. The CDR3 DNA reads TGCGGTGCTAGCTCTCCCAGGGAAGTTTGGGCCGGGGAGCTGTTTTTT. It translates to CGASSPREVWAGELFF. This sequence joins TRBV20-1 and TRBJ2-2; D might be TRBD1 or TRBD2, each matching 5 bases. The CDR3 extends over 16 amino acids. Germline CDR1 is DFQATT and CDR2 is SNEGSKA (reference sequence).

This clonotype was counted a few times. V usage is TRBV3-1 and J usage is TRBJ2-7, with 11 bases identical to TRBD2. This CDR3 region has 15 residues. CDR1 is LGHDT and CDR2 is YNNKEL in the germline V gene (reference sequence). The trim removed 1 base at V and 6 bases at J, leaving 5 bases unmatched. This CDR3 is CASSQGTSGFGEQYF. CDR3 nucleotide sequence: TGTGCCAGCAGCCAAGGGACTAGCGGGTTCGGCGAGCAGTACTTC.

This clonotype showed up many times. The genes are TRBV11-2 and TRBJ2-7; the D gene is possibly TRBD1 (7 bases). The length of the CDR3 is 15 residues. V was cut by 4 bases and J by 10 bases, with 23 bases left in between. Germline-derived CDR1 and CDR2 are SGHAT and FQNNGV. CDR3 residues: CASSSQGGWDFDQYF. CDR3 bases: TGTGCCAGCAGCTCCCAGGGGGGCTGGGATTTCGATCAGTACTTC.

In regard to this clonotype: A much larger clone differs from this one at a single base, so this may be a read error. The chain recombines TRBV7-2 with TRBJ2-1, with a weak D call TRBD2 (5 bases). Germline lookup yields CDR1 SGHTA and CDR2 FQGNSA. The CDR3 totals 17 residues. The CDR3 bases are TGTGCCAGCGGCTTCGGGTCGGGGAGAAGCTCCTACAATGAGCAGTTCTTC. It codes for CASGFGSGRSSYNEQFF. The complete variable domain, with remaining parts taken from reference TRBV7-2 and TRBJ2-1, reads GAGVSQSPSNKVTEKGKDVELRCDPISGHTALYWYRQSLGQGLEFLIYFQGNSAPDKSGLPSDRFSAERTGGSVSTLTIQRTQQEDSAVYLCASGFGSGRSSYNEQFFGPGTRLTVL.

This clonotype was detected many times. J is TRBJ1-2 and V is TRBV2, with no clear D. The CDR3 extends over 11 amino acids. The V gene's germline CDR1 is SNHLY and CDR2 FYNNEI. Trimming took 4 bases from V and 6 from J, leaving 6 bases between them. CDR3 loop: CASSAGNGYTF. The CDR3 bases are TGTGCCAGCAGTGCCGGGAATGGCTACACCTTC.

This clonotype has just one count. This chain joins TRBV29-1 and TRBJ2-7, with D perhaps TRBD1 or TRBD2 (5 bases each). Germline values: CDR1 SQVTM, CDR2 ANQGSEA. There are 13 residues in the CDR3. The ends were cut back, 4 bases at V and 4 bases at J, with 14 bases in the middle. In nucleotides, the CDR3 is TGCAGCGTTGTAACGGGGACGGGATACGAGCAGTACTTC. This sequence encodes CSVVTGTGYEQYF.

The sample holds a few counts of this clonotype. The chain is built from TRBV20-1 and TRBJ2-1; D possibly corresponds to TRBD2 (5 bases). V was trimmed by 3 bases and J by 8 bases, leaving 29 bases between them. Germline CDR1 reads DFQATT; CDR2 reads SNEGSKA (reference sequence). The CDR3 has 18 amino acids. The CDR3 here is CSARGSSTPVIDAYEQFF. The CDR3, as DNA: TGCAGTGCTAGGGGGAGTTCCACGCCGGTGATAGACGCTTATGAGCAGTTCTTC.

This rearrangement joins TRBV5-1 to TRBJ2-5, with D perhaps matching TRBD2 (6 bases). CDR3 length: 12 residues. Germline assignment: CDR1 SGHRS and CDR2 YFSETQ. V lost 3 bases and J lost 3, with 6 bases in between. The CDR3 sequence: CASSWGEETQYF. The DNA for the CDR3 is TGCGCCAGCAGCTGGGGGGAAGAGACCCAGTACTTC.

This clonotype was seen ten or more times. The CDR3 spells CASGPDRGRGNEQFF. Here the CDR3 DNA reads TGTGCCAGCGGACCCGACCGGGGCCGCGGCAATGAGCAGTTCTTC. The V gene is TRBV3-1, the J gene TRBJ2-1; either TRBD1 or TRBD2 may fit D (5 bases each). This CDR3 spans 15 amino acids. Trimming pared 8 bases from V and 6 bases from J, leaving 20 bases between. Germline CDR1 is LGHDT and CDR2 is YNNKEL (reference sequence).

There are many counts of this clonotype. V is TRBV29-1 and J is TRBJ2-2; D is undetermined. The CDR3 is 12 amino acids. The germline V gene has CDR1 SQVTM and CDR2 ANQGSEA. Trimming shortened V by 3 bases and J by 3 bases, and 5 bases separated the two germline ends. In DNA form, the CDR3 reads TGCAGCGTTGATAAGGACACCGGGGAGCTGTTTTTT. Translated, it gives CSVDKDTGELFF.

This clonotype was counted ten times or more. The rearrangement joins TRBV27 to TRBJ2-7; 9 positions agree with TRBD2. CDR3 length: 16 amino acids. Unmatched junction bases numbered 11, after V lost 1 base and J lost 7 bases. Germline-derived CDR1 and CDR2 are MNHEY and SMNVEV (reference sequence). As DNA, the CDR3 is TGTGCCAGCAGTTTATTAGTAGCGGGAGTTTGGGGGGAGCAGTACTTC. Its protein product is CASSLLVAGVWGEQYF.

This chain joins TRBV19 and TRBJ1-2; 10 bases fit TRBD1. The germline V gene encodes CDR1 LNHDA and CDR2 SQIVND (reference sequence). V lost 5 bases, J lost 7 bases, and 13 bases stayed unmatched. The CDR3 is 16 residues long. The CDR3 DNA sequence: TGTGCCAGTAGTCTACTATCCCGGGACAGGGGACTTGGCTACACCTTC. Translation: CASSLLSRDRGLGYTF.

This clonotype occurred many times. V usage is TRBV29-1 and J usage is TRBJ2-7; a possible D gene is TRBD2 (5 bases). Trimming removed 3 bases from V and 5 bases from J, with 11 bases in between. The CDR3 is 12 residues long. Germline V lookup: CDR1 SQVTM, CDR2 ANQGSEA. CDR3 coding DNA: TGCAGCGTTGAGGACTTATTCGACGAGCAGTACTTC. This codes for CSVEDLFDEQYF.

This rearrangement joins TRBV5-1 to TRBJ2-3, with TRBD1 matching 8 bases. The junction had 8 bases not matched to a gene; V was cut back by 5 bases and J by 3 bases. The CDR3 spans 15 residues. CDR1 SGHRS and CDR2 YFSETQ come from the germline V gene. The CDR3 DNA is TGCGCCAGCAGTCCCCACAGGGGGATGACAGATACGCAGTATTTT. Translation gives CASSPHRGMTDTQYF.

This clonotype was picked up many times. The chain uses TRBV20-1 and TRBJ2-5, with 7 bases aligning to TRBD2. This CDR3 has 16 amino acids. The germline V gene encodes CDR1 DFQATT and CDR2 SNEGSKA (reference sequence). V lost 1 base to trimming and J lost 2 bases; unmatched junction nucleotides: 10. CDR3 in amino acids: CSARGWGGSKQETQYF. CDR3 DNA sequence: TGCAGTGCTAGAGGTTGGGGGGGGTCAAAACAAGAGACCCAGTACTTC.